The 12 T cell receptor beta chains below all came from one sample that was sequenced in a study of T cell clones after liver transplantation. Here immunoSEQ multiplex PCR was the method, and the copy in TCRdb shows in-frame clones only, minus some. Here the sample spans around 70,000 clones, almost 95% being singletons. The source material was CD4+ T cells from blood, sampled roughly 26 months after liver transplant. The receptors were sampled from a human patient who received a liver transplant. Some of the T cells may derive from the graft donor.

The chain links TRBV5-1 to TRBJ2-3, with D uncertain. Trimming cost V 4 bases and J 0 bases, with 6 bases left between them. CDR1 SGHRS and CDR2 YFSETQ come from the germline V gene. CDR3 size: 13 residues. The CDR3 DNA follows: TGCGCCAGCAGCCTACAGAGCACAGATACGCAGTATTTT. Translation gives CASSLQSTDTQYF.

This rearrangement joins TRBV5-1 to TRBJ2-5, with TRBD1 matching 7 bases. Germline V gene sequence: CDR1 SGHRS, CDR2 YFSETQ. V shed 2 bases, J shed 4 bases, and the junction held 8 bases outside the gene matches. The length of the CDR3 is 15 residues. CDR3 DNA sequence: TGCGCCAGCAGCTTAGGGACAGCTTGGCGAGAGACCCAGTACTTC. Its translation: CASSLGTAWRETQYF.

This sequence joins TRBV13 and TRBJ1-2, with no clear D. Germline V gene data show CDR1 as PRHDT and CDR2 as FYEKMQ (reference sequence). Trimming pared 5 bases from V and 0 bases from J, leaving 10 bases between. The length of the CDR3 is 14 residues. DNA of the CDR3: TGTGCCAGCAGCCGCCCGGATACTAACTATGGCTACACCTTC. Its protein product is CASSRPDTNYGYTF.

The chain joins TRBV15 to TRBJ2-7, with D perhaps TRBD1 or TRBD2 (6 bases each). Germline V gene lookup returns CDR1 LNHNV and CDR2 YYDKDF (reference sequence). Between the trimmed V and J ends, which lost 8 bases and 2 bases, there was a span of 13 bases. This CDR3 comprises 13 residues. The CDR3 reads CATRHGGAYEQYF. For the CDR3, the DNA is TGTGCCACCCGACACGGGGGCGCCTACGAGCAGTACTTC. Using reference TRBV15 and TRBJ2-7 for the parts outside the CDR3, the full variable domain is DAMVIQNPRYQVTQFGKPVTLSCSQTLNHNVMYWYQQKSSQAPKLLFHYYDKDFNNEADTPDNFQSRRPNTSFCFLDIRSPGLGDTAMYLCATRHGGAYEQYFGPGTRLTVT.

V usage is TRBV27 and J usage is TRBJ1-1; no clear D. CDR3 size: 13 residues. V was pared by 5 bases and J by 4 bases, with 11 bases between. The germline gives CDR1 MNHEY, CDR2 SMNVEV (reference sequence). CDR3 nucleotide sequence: TGTGCCAGCAGTCGCGGACGGGGCACTGAAGCTTTCTTT. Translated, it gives CASSRGRGTEAFF.

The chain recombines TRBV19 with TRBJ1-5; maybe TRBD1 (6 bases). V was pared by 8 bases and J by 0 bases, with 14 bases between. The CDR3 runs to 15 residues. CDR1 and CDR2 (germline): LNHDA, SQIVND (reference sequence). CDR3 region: CASVRGGHSNQPQHF. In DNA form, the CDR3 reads TGTGCCAGTGTTAGGGGGGGACATAGCAATCAGCCCCAGCATTTT.

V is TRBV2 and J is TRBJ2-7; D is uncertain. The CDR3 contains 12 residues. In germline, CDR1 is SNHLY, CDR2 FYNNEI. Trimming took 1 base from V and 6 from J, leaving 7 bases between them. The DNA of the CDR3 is TGTGCCAGCAGTGAAGGCCGCTTCGAGCAGTACTTC. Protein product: CASSEGRFEQYF.

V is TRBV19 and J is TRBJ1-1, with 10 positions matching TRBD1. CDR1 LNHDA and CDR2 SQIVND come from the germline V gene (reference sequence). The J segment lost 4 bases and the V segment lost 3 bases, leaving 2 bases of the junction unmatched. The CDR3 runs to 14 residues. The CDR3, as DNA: TGTGCCAGTAGTATCGACAGGGGGCTCACTGAAGCTTTCTTT. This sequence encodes CASSIDRGLTEAFF. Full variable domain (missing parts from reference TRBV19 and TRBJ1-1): DGGITQSPKYLFRKEGQNVTLSCEQNLNHDAMYWYRQDPGQGLRLIYYSQIVNDFQKGDIAEGYSVSREKKESFPLTVTSAQKNPTAFYLCASSIDRGLTEAFFGQGTRLTVV.

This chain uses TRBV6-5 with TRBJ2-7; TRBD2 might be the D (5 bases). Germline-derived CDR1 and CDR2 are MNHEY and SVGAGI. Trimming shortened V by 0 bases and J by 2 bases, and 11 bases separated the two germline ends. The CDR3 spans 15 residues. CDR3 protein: CASSYSRASPYEQYF. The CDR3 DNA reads TGTGCCAGCAGTTACTCGAGGGCCAGCCCCTACGAGCAGTACTTC.

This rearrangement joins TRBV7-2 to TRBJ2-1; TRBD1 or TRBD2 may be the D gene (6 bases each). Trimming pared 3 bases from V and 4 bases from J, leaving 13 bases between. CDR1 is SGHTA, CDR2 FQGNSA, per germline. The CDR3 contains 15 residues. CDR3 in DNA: TGTGCCAGCAGCTTTAGTAGGGGGGAATACAATGAGCAGTTCTTC. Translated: CASSFSRGEYNEQFF.

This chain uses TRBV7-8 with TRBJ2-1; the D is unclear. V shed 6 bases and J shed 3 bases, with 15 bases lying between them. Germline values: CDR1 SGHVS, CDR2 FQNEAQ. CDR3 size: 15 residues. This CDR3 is CASRSFGQDYNEQFF. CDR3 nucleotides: TGTGCCAGCAGGTCCTTCGGGCAGGACTACAATGAGCAGTTCTTC.

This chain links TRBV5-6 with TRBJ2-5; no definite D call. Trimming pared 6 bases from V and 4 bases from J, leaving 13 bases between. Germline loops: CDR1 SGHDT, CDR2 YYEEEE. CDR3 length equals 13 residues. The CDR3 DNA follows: TGTGCCAGCACCCCTAAGGGTGGAGAGACCCAGTACTTC. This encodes CASTPKGGETQYF. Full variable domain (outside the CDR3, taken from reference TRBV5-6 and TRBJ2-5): DAGVTQSPTHLIKTRGQQVTLRCSPKSGHDTVSWYQQALGQGPQFIFQYYEEEERQRGNFPDRFSGHQFPNYSSELNVNALLLGDSALYLCASTPKGGETQYFGPGTRLLVL.